The source of this T cell receptor beta chain is a study of T cells in Graves' hyperthyroidism and ophthalmopathy. Study-wide points: Ophthalmopathy stood apart from stable hyperthyroidism in a 13 V-J model.

Researchers took RNA transcripts and amplified the TCR beta CDR3 regions from them. The HTBI primer set served for first-round RT-PCR of the TCR CDR3. TCRdb processed the multiplex PCR reads anew with MiXCR; each CDR3 protein has one entry. The sample lists approximately 220,000 distinct CDR3 sequences, 15% to 20% occurring once. There are a few counts of this clonotype. The antigen is undetermined. The CDR3 is 14 amino acids. Looked up from germline, CDR1 is SGHTA and CDR2 is FQGNSA. V was pared by 4 bases and J by 8 bases, with 17 bases between. The sequence was obtained from a man aged 40-49 years with Graves' hyperthyroidism. The sample was blood. The chain links TRBV7-2 to TRBJ1-2; D is uncertain. The CDR3 DNA is TGTGCCAGCAGCTCCCTCCGGGCGGGTAGGGGCTACACCTTC. This gives the protein CASSSLRAGRGYTF.